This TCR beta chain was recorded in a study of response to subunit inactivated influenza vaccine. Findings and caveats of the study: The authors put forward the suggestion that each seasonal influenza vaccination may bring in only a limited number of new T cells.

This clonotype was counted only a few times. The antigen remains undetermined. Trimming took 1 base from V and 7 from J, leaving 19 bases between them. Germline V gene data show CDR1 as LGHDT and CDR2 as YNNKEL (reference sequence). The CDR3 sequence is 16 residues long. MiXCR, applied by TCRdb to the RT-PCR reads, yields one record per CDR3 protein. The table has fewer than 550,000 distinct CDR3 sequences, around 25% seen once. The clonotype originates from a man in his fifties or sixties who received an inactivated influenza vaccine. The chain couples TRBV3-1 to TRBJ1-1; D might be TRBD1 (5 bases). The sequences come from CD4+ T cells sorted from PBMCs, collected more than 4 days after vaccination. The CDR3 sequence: CASSQASYSGLGEAFF. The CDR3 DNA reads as TGTGCCAGCAGCCAAGCTAGTTATTCGGGGCTCGGTGAAGCTTTCTTT.